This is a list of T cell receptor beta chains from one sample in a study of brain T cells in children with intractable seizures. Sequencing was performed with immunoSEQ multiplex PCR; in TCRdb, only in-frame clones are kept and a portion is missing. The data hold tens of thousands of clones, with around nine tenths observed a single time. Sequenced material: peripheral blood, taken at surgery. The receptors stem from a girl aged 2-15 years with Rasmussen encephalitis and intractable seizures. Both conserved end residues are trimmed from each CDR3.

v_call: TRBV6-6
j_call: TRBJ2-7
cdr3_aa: ASSSPTGEYEQY

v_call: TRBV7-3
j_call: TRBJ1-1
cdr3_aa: ASSLTGATEAF

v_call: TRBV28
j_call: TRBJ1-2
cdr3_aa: ASTIGGNYGYT

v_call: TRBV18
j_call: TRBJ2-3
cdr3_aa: ASSPTGVSTDTQY

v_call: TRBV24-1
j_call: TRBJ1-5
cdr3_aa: ATSQSGNQPQH

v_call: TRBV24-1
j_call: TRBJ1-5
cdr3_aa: ATSEGSNQPQH

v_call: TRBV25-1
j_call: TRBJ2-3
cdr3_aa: ASSAGGTSTDTQY

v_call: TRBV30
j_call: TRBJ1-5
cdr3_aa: AWSVVRGNQPQH

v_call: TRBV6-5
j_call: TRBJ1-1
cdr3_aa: ASIAPMGTEAF

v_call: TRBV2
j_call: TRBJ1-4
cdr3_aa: ASTPAGTGNEKLF

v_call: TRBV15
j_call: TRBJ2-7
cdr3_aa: ATSRDQPRAGTYEQY

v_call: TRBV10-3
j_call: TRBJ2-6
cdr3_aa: AISETGRGANVLT

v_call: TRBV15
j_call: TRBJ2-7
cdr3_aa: ATSRDPAYEQY

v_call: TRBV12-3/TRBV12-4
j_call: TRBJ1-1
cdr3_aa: ASNYLVNTEAF

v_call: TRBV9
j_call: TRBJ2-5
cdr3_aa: ASSPTPAQGRETQY

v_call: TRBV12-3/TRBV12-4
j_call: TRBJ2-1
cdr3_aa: ASSLGVREQF

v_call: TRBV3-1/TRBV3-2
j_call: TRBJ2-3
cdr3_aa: ASSPGTSAGDTQY

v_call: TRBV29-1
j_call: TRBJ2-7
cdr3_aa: SVEGNSYYEQY

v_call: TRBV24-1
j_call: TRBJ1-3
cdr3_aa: ATNTGARPNTIY

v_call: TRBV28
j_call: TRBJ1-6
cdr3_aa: ASRLRDRYNSPLH

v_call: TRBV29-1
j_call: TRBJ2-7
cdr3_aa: SVVVGPYEQY

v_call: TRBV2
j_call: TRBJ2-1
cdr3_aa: ASRLGLAGDPYNEQF

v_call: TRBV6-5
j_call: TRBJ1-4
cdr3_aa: ASRRQGSRNEKLF

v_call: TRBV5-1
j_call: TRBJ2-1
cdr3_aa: ASSLTGKGSYNEQF

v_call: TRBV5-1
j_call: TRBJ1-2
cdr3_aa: ASSLAGRPLSVRGLYGYT

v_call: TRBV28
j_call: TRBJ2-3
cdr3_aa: ASSLPGFSPTTDTQY

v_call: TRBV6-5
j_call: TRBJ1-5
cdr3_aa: ASSIRGNQPQH

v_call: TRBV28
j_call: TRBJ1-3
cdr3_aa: ASRTGQGAGNTIY

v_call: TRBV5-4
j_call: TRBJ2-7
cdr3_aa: ASSKWGGYEQY

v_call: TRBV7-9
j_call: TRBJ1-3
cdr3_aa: ASSLADPLGGNTIY

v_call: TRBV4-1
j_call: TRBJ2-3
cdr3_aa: ASSQDGDTQY

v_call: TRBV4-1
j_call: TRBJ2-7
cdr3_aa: ASSQDPGTTYEQY

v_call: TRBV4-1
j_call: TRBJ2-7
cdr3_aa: ASSPRLAGGPGEQY

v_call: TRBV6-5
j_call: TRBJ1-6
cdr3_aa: ASSPGTGGRTPLH

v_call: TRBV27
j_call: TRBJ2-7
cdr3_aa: ASSLGRTGEQY

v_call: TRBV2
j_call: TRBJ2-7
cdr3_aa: ASGGRQGNEQY

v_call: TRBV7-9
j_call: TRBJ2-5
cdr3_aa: ASSLKGTGGFETQY

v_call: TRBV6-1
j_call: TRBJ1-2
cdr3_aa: ASSEWDGVDGYT

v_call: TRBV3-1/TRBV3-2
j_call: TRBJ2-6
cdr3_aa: ASSLRGHNRGANVLT

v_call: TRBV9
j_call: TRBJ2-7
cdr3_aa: ASSVSGGGWYGYEQY

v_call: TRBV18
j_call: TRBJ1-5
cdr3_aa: ASSGTGASQPQH

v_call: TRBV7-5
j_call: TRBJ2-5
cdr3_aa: VRTNPPRDSSRTQY

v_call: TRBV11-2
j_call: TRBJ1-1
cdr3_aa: ASSLVPGQGARTEAF

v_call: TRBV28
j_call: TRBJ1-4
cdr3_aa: ASSGTRGREKLF

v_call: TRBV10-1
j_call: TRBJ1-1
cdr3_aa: ASSDPRQNTEAF